This TCR beta chain comes out of a study of identifying expanded T cells in peripheral blood. V dropped 4 bases and J dropped 2 bases, with 19 bases sitting between them. CDR1 is SGHDT, CDR2 YYEEEE, per germline. The CDR3 covers 16 residues. The table came from immunoSEQ multiplex PCR; TCRdb's copy has only in-frame clones and leaves some out. This table has about 80,000 clones, around 89% appearing once. The genes are TRBV5-6 and TRBJ2-7; D tentatively reads TRBD1 or TRBD2 (5 bases each). This clonotype originated in a person aged 18 to 75 in good health. The sample consisted of blood. This CDR3 is CASSAYRGLRPYEQYF. CDR3 coding DNA: TGTGCCAGCAGCGCATACCGGGGCCTGCGGCCCTACGAGCAGTACTTC.